Each of the 14 T cell receptor delta chains below was sequenced from the same sample in a study of γδ T cells in repeated Plasmodium falciparum infection. Flow sorting of PBMC yielded separate Vgamma9/Vdelta2+ and Vdelta2-negative gammadelta T cell populations for bulk repertoire analysis. TCRdb ran CATT on the multiplex PCR reads. The sample includes more than 45,000 delta-chain clones, around 1.8% of them seen just once. What was sequenced was gamma-delta T cells from blood. The receptor source for this set is a pool of human donors (malaria-infected and uninfected, not separated).

This clone was counted many times. Since a far larger clone is one base different, this is likely a read error. Other DNA sequences of this sample code for an identical CDR3. The genes are TRDV1 and TRDJ1; D may be TRDD3 (6 bases). This CDR3 region has 20 residues. V was shortened by 1 base and J by 3 bases, with 27 bases between the two germline ends. CDR1 is TSWWSYY, CDR2 QGS, per germline. The CDR3 is CALGEPANVLHILGPDKLIF. The DNA for the CDR3 is TGTGCTCTTGGGGAACCGGCTAACGTCCTCCACATACTGGGTCCCGATAAACTCATCTTT.

In this sample, this clone turned up many times. V usage is TRDV1 and J usage is TRDJ1; D gene ambiguous. Trimming removed 2 bases at V and 11 bases at J, with 18 bases between. The CDR3 sequence is 14 residues long. Germline CDR1 TSWWSYY, CDR2 QGS. CDR3 loop: CALGEKRSHGKLIF. Written as DNA, the CDR3 is TGTGCTCTTGGGGAAAAAAGGAGTCATGGTAAGCTCATCTTT.

There are a few counts of this clone. This DNA's translation and the protein TCRdb lists, from a much larger clone, do not match at residue 16, likely due to a read error; the protein shown is translated from the DNA. This chain joins TRDV1 and TRDJ1, with 10 bases that match TRDD3. The J gene, missing from TCRdb, was assigned here through DNA to germline matching. The CDR3 consists of 20 residues. Germline-derived CDR1 and CDR2 are TSWWSYY and QGS. The CDR3 DNA reads TGTGCTCTTGGTGACTACCACAATTACTGGGGGATGTATTCCACCAATAAACTCATCTTT. As protein: CALGDYHNYWGMYSTNKLIF.

At least ten counts were recorded for this clone. The protein TCRdb gives is from a much larger clone and does not agree with this DNA's translation at residue 16, likely a read error; the protein shown here comes from the DNA. The chain has TRDV1 and TRDJ1; 8 nucleotides match TRDD3. The CDR3 consists of 23 residues. The ends lost 2 bases at V and 2 bases at J; junction bases unmatched: 28. Germline CDR1 is TSWWSYY and CDR2 is QGS. CDR3 sequence reads: CALGEIGGTSSSYWGVRTDKLIF. The CDR3 DNA is TGTGCTCTTGGGGAAATTGGGGGAACTTCCTCTTCATACTGGGGGGTACGGACCGATAAACTCATCTTT.

This clone occurred a few times. The translation of this DNA and the TCRdb protein of a much larger clone differ at residue 16, probably owing to a read error; the protein shown here is translated from the DNA. The chain joins TRDV1 to TRDJ1; 7 bases fit TRDD3. TCRdb leaves out the J gene; it was filled in here by matching the DNA to germline. The length of the CDR3 is 22 residues. The V gene end was trimmed by 1 base and the J gene end by 8 bases; junction bases not matched to a gene: 31. CDR1 and CDR2 from the germline V gene are TSWWSYY and QGS. This chain's CDR3 is CALGEPNQFRPSAWGCITKLIF. The DNA for the CDR3 is TGTGCTCTTGGGGAACCCAACCAATTCCGCCCCAGCGCCTGGGGGTGTATTACAAAACTCATCTTT.

Remarks on this clone: TCRdb assigns this DNA the protein of a much larger clone, which departs from its translation at residue 5; this likely reflects a read error, and the protein shown comes from translating the DNA. V usage is TRDV1 and J usage is TRDJ1, with D perhaps being TRDD2 or TRDD3 (5 bases each). Here the J gene was assigned by germline matching of the DNA, as TCRdb has none. The CDR3 is made up of 21 amino acids. V was clipped by 4 bases and J by 0 bases, with 30 bases between them. CDR1 is TSWWSYY and CDR2 is QGS in the germline V gene. CDR3 nucleotide sequence: TGTGCTCTTGGGGGACGTCCCTACCGGATAGGCGTACTTGCGTACACCGATAAACTCATCTTT. Translated: CALGGRPYRIGVLAYTDKLIF.

Remarks on this clone: This DNA translates differently at residue 8 from the TCRdb protein, which is that of a much larger clone; a read error is likely, and the protein shown is the DNA's own translation. The chain carries TRDV1 and TRDJ1, with TRDD3 as a possible D gene (6 bases). TCRdb gives no J gene; it was assigned here by matching the DNA to germline. Germline V lookup: CDR1 TSWWSYY, CDR2 QGS. This CDR3 spans 21 amino acids. Trimming stripped 0 bases from V and 1 base from J, with 27 bases between. CDR3 protein: CALGELGRYFGYLRPTDKLIF. The CDR3 DNA sequence: TGTGCTCTTGGGGAACTAGGGCGCTACTTCGGATACCTGAGGCCCACCGATAAACTCATCTTT.

A word on this clone: This likely reflects a read error, since a far larger clone is one base away. Distinct nucleotide sequences in the sample also encode this CDR3. The chain carries TRDV2 and TRDJ3, with D possibly TRDD3 on 6 matching bases. TCRdb records no J gene; here it was assigned by comparing the DNA to germline. Deletions cut 1 base from V and 0 bases from J, with 15 bases between. This CDR3 comprises 19 residues. Per germline, CDR1 GEAIGNYY and CDR2 EKD. The chain's CDR3 is CACDTPGGQSSWDTRQMFF. CDR3 DNA sequence: TGTGCCTGTGACACTCCAGGGGGACAAAGCTCCTGGGACACCCGACAGATGTTTTTC.

This clone was seen at least ten times. CDR3 residues: CALGELPYWGILYRTDKLIF. In DNA, the CDR3 is TGTGCTCTTGGGGAACTTCCGTACTGGGGGATACTGTATCGCACCGATAAACTCATCTTT. The genes are TRDV1 and TRDJ1, with TRDD3 matching 12 bases. Germline-derived CDR1 and CDR2 are TSWWSYY and QGS. The V gene end was trimmed by 0 bases and the J gene end by 1 base; junction bases not matched to a gene: 12. This CDR3 spans 20 amino acids.

In the case of this clone: With a far larger clone one base away, a read error is the likely cause. Other nucleotide sequences in the sample specify the same CDR3. The V and J genes are TRDV1 and TRDJ1, with D perhaps being TRDD2 or TRDD3 (6 bases each). The CDR3 consists of 23 residues. CDR1 TSWWSYY and CDR2 QGS come from the germline V gene. The CDR3, as DNA: TGTGCTCTTGGGTCCTGTGCTCCTACTCCTTGGGATTGGGGGCCACCCTACACGGATAAACTCATCTTT. It specifies CALGSCAPTPWDWGPPYTDKLIF.

This clone occurred a few times. A far larger clone differs by one base, so this is likely a read error. Other DNA sequences of this sample code for an identical CDR3. The chain recombines TRDV1 with TRDJ1; tentative D call: TRDD2 (6 bases). The CDR3 has 20 amino acids. Germline V gene lookup returns CDR1 TSWWSYY and CDR2 QGS. CDR3 in amino acids: CALGERLPPPTIIEFDKLIF. The CDR3 nucleotides are TGCGCTCTTGGGGAACGGCTTCCTCCCCCAACCATTATAGAGTTCGATAAACTCATCTTT.

This clone was found many times. The chain uses TRDV1 and TRDJ1, with 7 positions matching TRDD3. Here the J gene came from matching the DNA to germline, since TCRdb omits it. Germline CDR1 TSWWSYY, CDR2 QGS. The CDR3 length is 19 residues. The V segment lost 0 bases and the J segment 1 base; nucleotides outside the gene matches: 14. This CDR3 reads CALGELGRDWGRFTDKLIF. In DNA, the CDR3 is TGTGCTCTTGGGGAACTGGGGCGGGACTGGGGACGCTTCACCGATAAACTCATCTTT.

Details on this clone: TCRdb shows a much larger clone's protein in place of this DNA's translation, and the two differ at residue 17, likely through a read error; the protein shown is translated from the DNA. This chain joins TRDV1 and TRDJ1, with 12 bases that match TRDD3. The CDR3 length is 22 residues. V shed 2 bases, J shed 3 bases, and the junction held 22 bases outside the gene matches. In germline, CDR1 is TSWWSYY, CDR2 QGS. CDR3 sequence (DNA): TGTGCTCTTGGGGAATCCTTCTCTTCCTCGCTACTGGGGGATACTGGGGCCGATAAACTCATCTTT. Protein sequence: CALGESFSSSLLGDTGADKLIF.

In this sample, this clone turned up a few times. TCRdb shows a much larger clone's protein in place of this DNA's translation, and the two differ at residue 6, likely through a read error; the protein shown is translated from the DNA. The V and J genes are TRDV1 and TRDJ1, with unresolved D. From germline, CDR1 is TSWWSYY and CDR2 QGS. The CDR3 sequence is 12 residues long. The V gene lost 2 bases and the J gene lost 6 bases, with 7 bases spanning the gap. In nucleotides, the CDR3 is TGTGCTCTTGGGGAAACAGCGCATAAACTCATCTTT. Translating gives CALGETAHKLIF.